This T cell receptor (beta chain) derives from a study of CD8 T cells in Susac syndrome. After extraction with the RNeasy kit, about 0.5 to 1 ug of the RNA was reverse transcribed using random hexamers. TCRdb redid the calling of the immunoSEQ multiplex PCR reads with MiXCR, one entry per CDR3 protein. This table holds some 300,000 distinct CDR3 sequences, almost 85% found once. The trim removed 5 bases at V and 3 bases at J, leaving 10 bases unmatched. The CDR3 is made up of 15 amino acids. The germline V gene has CDR1 LNHDA and CDR2 SQIVND (reference sequence). TEMRA cells were FACS-enriched, and CD8+ and CD4+ T cells were isolated negatively.

V usage is TRBV19 and J usage is TRBJ2-7; 7 nucleotides match TRBD1. The TCR sequence derives from a human donor with multiple sclerosis. Specimen: CD8+ T cells from PBMCs. CDR3 amino acids: CASSLGQAVDYEQYF. For the CDR3, the DNA is TGTGCCAGTAGTCTTGGACAGGCCGTGGACTACGAGCAGTACTTC.